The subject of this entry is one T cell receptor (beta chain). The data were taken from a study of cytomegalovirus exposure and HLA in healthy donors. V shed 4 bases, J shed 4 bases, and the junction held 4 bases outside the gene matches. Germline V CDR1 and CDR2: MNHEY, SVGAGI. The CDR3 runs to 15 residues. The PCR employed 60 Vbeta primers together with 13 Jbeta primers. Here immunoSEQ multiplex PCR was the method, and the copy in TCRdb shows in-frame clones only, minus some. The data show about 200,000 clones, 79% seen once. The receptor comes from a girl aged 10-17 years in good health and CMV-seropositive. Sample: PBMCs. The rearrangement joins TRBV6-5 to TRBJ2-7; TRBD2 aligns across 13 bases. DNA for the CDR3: TGTGCCAGCAGTTCACTAGCGGGGGGGCCTTACGAGCAGTACTTC. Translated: CASSSLAGGPYEQYF.